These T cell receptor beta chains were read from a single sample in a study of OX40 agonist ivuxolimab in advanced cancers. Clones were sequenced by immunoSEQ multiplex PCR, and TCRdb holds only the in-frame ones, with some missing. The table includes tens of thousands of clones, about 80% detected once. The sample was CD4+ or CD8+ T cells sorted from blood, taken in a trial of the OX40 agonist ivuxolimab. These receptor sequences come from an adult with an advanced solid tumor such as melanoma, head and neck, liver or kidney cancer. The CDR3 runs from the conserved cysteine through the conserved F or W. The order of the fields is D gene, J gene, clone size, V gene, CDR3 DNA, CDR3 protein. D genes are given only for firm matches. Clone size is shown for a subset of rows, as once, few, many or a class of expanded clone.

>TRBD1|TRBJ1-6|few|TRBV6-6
TGTGCCAGCAGTTGGGACAGGGAGGGTTCACCCCTCCACTTT
CASSWDREGSPLHF
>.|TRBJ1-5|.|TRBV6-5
TGTGCCAGCCGTGGGTCTCTGTGGGATCAGCCCCAGCATTTT
CASRGSLWDQPQHF
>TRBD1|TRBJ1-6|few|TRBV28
TGTGCCAGCACTCAGACAGGGCGCTCACCCCTCCACTTT
CASTQTGRSPLHF
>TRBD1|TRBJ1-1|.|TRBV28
TGTGCCAGCAGTTTTTCCCGACAGGGTGGCACTGAAGCTTTCTTT
CASSFSRQGGTEAFF
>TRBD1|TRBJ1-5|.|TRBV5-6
TGTGCCAGCAGCTTTGCAGGGGGCGGTCAGCCCCAGCATTTT
CASSFAGGGQPQHF
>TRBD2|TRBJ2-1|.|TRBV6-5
TGTGCCAGCAGTTACTCCGGGGTAGCGGGGGATAATGAGCAGTTCTTC
CASSYSGVAGDNEQFF
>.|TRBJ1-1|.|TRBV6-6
TGTGCCAGCAGTACAGTACAGGGCAACACTGAAGCTTTCTTT
CASSTVQGNTEAFF
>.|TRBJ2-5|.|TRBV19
TGTGCCAGTAGTATGCGAAGGGGGACCCAAGAGACCCAGTACTTC
CASSMRRGTQETQYF
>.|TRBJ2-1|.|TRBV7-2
TGTGCCAGCAGCGGTCTAGGGGAGCAGTTCTTC
CASSGLGEQFF
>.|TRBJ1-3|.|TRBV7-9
TGTGCCCCTTCAGGCTATTCTGGAAACACCATATATTTT
CAPSGYSGNTIYF
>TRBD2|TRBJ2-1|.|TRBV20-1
TGCAGTGCGAAGGGACTAGCGGAGCAGTTCTTC
CSAKGLAEQFF
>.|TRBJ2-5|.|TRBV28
TGTGCCAGCAGTTTCATCGTGGGGTACCAAGAGACCCAGTACTTC
CASSFIVGYQETQYF
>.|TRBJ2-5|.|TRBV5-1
TGCGCCAGCAGCTTAGCTCCCCCAAGAGAGACCCAGTACTTC
CASSLAPPRETQYF
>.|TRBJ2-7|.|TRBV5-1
TGCGCCAGCAGCCCCACCACTCGACAGGCCTCTATCCGCTTATCCTACGAGCAGTACTTC
CASSPTTRQASIRLSYEQYF
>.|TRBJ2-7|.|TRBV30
TGTGCCTGGAGTGACCCGCCGACAACCTACGAGCAGTACTTC
CAWSDPPTTYEQYF
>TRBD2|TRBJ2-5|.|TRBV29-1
TGCAGCGTTGCCTCGGGGGGGCGGGGAGAGACCCAGTACTTC
CSVASGGRGETQYF
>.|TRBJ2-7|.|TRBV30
TGTGCCTGGAGTATGGGTCGGATCTCCTACGAGCAGTACTTC
CAWSMGRISYEQYF
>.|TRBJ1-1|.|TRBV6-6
TGTGCCAGCAGGGTCCGAGAAGCTTTCTTT
CASRVREAFF
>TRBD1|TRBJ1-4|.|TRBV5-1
TGCGCCAGCAGCCCGGACAGGGAGGGTGAAAAACTGTTTTTT
CASSPDREGEKLFF
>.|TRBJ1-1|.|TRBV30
TGTGCCTGGACCGACCCCACAGGTCTAGCTTTCTTT
CAWTDPTGLAFF
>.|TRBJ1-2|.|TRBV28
TGTGCCAGCAGTTTTTCACAGGGACCCACCTTC
CASSFSQGPTF
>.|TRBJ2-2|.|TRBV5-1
TGCGCCAGCAGCGAGGGGACATTCCCCGGGGAGCTGTTTTTT
CASSEGTFPGELFF
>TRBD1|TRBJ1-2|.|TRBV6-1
TGTGCCAGCAGTGAGCAGCTAGGGACAGCAACTAACTATGGCTACACCTTC
CASSEQLGTATNYGYTF
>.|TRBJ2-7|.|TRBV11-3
TGTGCCAGCAGCTATGCCGGGACAAGGGACTACGAGCAGTACTTC
CASSYAGTRDYEQYF
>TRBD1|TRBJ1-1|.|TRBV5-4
TGTGCCAGCAGCTTGGGGCAGGGGGCTCCCACTGAAGCTTTCTTT
CASSLGQGAPTEAFF
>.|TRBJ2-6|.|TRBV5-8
TGTGCCAGCAGCTTGGTGACAGATTACTCTGGGGCCAACGTCCTGACTTTC
CASSLVTDYSGANVLTF
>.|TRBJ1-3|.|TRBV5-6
TGTGCCAGCAGCGCCCTCCCGGGGCTTGACCCTGGAAACACCATATATTTT
CASSALPGLDPGNTIYF
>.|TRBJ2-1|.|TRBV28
TGTGCCAGCGTTTATGGGGGGTCCTACAATGAGCAGTTCTTC
CASVYGGSYNEQFF
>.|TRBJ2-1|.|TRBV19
TGTGCCAGTACTTCTGACAGGCCCTGGGATGAGCAGTTCTTC
CASTSDRPWDEQFF
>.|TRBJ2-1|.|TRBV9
TGTGCCAGCAGCGCAATGACTATGGGCGACAATGAGCAGTTCTTC
CASSAMTMGDNEQFF
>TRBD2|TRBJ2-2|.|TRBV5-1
TGCGCCAGCAGCTTGCAGGCTAGCGGGAACACCGGGGAGCTGTTTTTT
CASSLQASGNTGELFF
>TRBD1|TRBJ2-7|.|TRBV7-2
TGTGCCAGCCGGACAGGCTACGAGCAGTACTTC
CASRTGYEQYF
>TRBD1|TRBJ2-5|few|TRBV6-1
TGTGCCAGCAGTGTGACAGGGGGGGAGACCCAGTACTTC
CASSVTGGETQYF
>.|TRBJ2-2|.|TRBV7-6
TGTGCCAGCCAGGGGGACTGGGCCGGGGAGCTGTTTTTT
CASQGDWAGELFF
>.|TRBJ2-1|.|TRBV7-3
TGTGCCAGCAGCTTCCACCGCGGGGCGCTTTACAATGAGCAGTTCTTC
CASSFHRGALYNEQFF
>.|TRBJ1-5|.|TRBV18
TGTGCCAGCTCACCATTCTCGAGACGTGATAATCAGCCCCAGCATTTT
CASSPFSRRDNQPQHF
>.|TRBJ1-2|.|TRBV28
TGTGCCAGCAGGCCCCCTGCGGGTGGGGGCGGCTACACCTTC
CASRPPAGGGGYTF
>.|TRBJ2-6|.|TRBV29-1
TGCAGCGTCCCCGGGGGAGTCCGGGCCCTCTCTGGGGCCAACGTCCTGACTTTC
CSVPGGVRALSGANVLTF
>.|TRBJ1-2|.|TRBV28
TGTGCCAGCAGTTTCGCCGGGACCACTAACTATGGCTACACCTTC
CASSFAGTTNYGYTF
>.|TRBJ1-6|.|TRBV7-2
TGTGCCAGCAGCTTAGGGGCAGGGAGCTCCTATAATTCACCCCTCCACTTT
CASSLGAGSSYNSPLHF
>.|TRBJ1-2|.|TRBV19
TGTGCCAGTAGTATCGGTATGTCGACGGGCTACACCTTC
CASSIGMSTGYTF